Listed below are T cell receptor beta chains from one sample, sequenced in a study of cytomegalovirus exposure and HLA in healthy donors. Here immunoSEQ multiplex PCR was the method, and the copy in TCRdb shows in-frame clones only, minus some. The sample holds fewer than 85,000 clones, approximately 75% seen once. Sequenced: PBMCs. The receptors shown here come from a woman between 35 and 50 years old in good health and CMV-seropositive. The CDR3 runs from the conserved cysteine through the conserved F or W. D genes are given only for firm matches. The size of a clone is reported for some rows only, either as once, few or many, or as a class for expanded clones.

j_call	clone_size	d_call	v_call	cdr3_nt	cdr3_aa
TRBJ1-6	-	-	TRBV2	TGTGCCAGCCTAGCAGCTAATTCACCCCTCCACTTT	CASLAANSPLHF
TRBJ2-1	-	-	TRBV7-9	TGTGCCAGCAGCTTTACCGGCTGGAGCAATGAGCAGTTCTTC	CASSFTGWSNEQFF
TRBJ2-7	few	-	TRBV29-1	TGCAGCGTTGGGCAGGGCAACTACGAGCAGTACTTC	CSVGQGNYEQYF
TRBJ1-1	-	TRBD1	TRBV6-5	TGTGCCAGCAGTTCCCGACAGGGGCGAGATACTGAAGCTTTCTTT	CASSSRQGRDTEAFF
TRBJ1-2	once	-	TRBV2	TGTGCCAGCAGTGGACAGACAAACTATGGCTACACCTTC	CASSGQTNYGYTF
TRBJ2-5	-	TRBD2	TRBV6-6	TGTGCCAGCAGTACTAGCGGGGGGCTCCAAGAGACCCAGTACTTC	CASSTSGGLQETQYF
TRBJ2-5	-	-	TRBV5-1	TGCGCCAGCAGCTCTTCGGAGACCCAGTACTTC	CASSSSETQYF
TRBJ2-7	-	TRBD2	TRBV5-1	TGCGCCAGCAGTCGTAGCGGGGGCCAATACGAGCAGTACTTC	CASSRSGGQYEQYF
TRBJ2-3	-	TRBD2	TRBV5-1	TGCGCCAGCAGCTTGGAGGCGGGGGGGGGCACAGATACGCAGTATTTT	CASSLEAGGGTDTQYF
TRBJ1-4	-	-	TRBV5-3	TGTGCCAGAAGCTTTGGGGCTCGGGTGATTAATGAAAAACTGTTTTTT	CARSFGARVINEKLFF
TRBJ1-6	once	-	TRBV9	TGTGCCAGCAGCGCCAACAGGGTCGGTTCACCCCTCCACTTT	CASSANRVGSPLHF
TRBJ2-1	-	-	TRBV4-2	TGTGCCAGCAGCCACGAAGAGGGCCCGGGGGCCTACAATGAGCAGTTCTTC	CASSHEEGPGAYNEQFF
TRBJ1-2	-	-	TRBV14	TGTGCCAGCAGCCAAATATCGAACTATGGCTACACCTTC	CASSQISNYGYTF
TRBJ2-1	few	-	TRBV7-2	TGTGCCAGCAGCTTAGCCCTAAACTCCTACAATGAGCAGTTCTTC	CASSLALNSYNEQFF
TRBJ2-2	-	TRBD2	TRBV7-3	TGTGCCAGCAGCTTTAGCGGGCCCGGGGAGCTGTTTTTT	CASSFSGPGELFF
TRBJ2-6	-	-	TRBV15	TGTGCCACCAGCACGTACCGCGGCTCTGGGGCCAACGTCCTGACTTTC	CATSTYRGSGANVLTF
TRBJ2-5	few	-	TRBV9	TGTGCCAGCAGCTCGACATCCAACCGGGAGACCCAGTACTTC	CASSSTSNRETQYF
TRBJ1-1	-	-	TRBV7-3	TGTGCCAGCAGCCCCGACTCCGCGGCTTTCATGAACACTGAAGCTTTCTTT	CASSPDSAAFMNTEAFF
TRBJ1-1	-	TRBD1	TRBV11-3	TGTGCCAGCAGCTATGGACAGGACATGAACACTGAAGCTTTCTTT	CASSYGQDMNTEAFF
TRBJ1-2	-	-	TRBV20-1	TGCAGTGCCCCCGAGGCGTATGGCTACACCTTC	CSAPEAYGYTF
TRBJ2-5	-	TRBD2	TRBV30	TGTGCCTGGAGTGTTTGGCTAGCGGGGTCAGAGACCCAGTACTTC	CAWSVWLAGSETQYF
TRBJ2-3	-	-	TRBV5-1	TGCGCCAGCAGCTTGCAGGGGGATACGCAGTATTTT	CASSLQGDTQYF
TRBJ1-6	-	-	TRBV25-1	TGTGCCAGCAGTGAGTTCATGGGGCGGAATTCACCCCTCCACTTT	CASSEFMGRNSPLHF
TRBJ1-5	-	-	TRBV6-1	TGTGCCAGCAGTGCGGGAGAGAATAGCAATCAGCCCCAGCATTTT	CASSAGENSNQPQHF